Sequencing of this T cell receptor beta chain was carried out in a study of blood T cell repertoires in COVID-19. Enrollment of patients from Seattle took place during active infection, with longitudinal follow-up. This clone has only one observation. Germline lookup yields CDR1 SGHVS and CDR2 FNYEAQ. The CDR3 length is 16 residues. The germline V and J ends were trimmed by 3 bases and 0 bases, with 11 bases remaining between them. Using immunoSEQ multiplex PCR, the repertoire was profiled, and TCRdb retains in-frame clones only, with some absent. In the table there are roughly 150,000 clones, 84% of which are singletons.

The rearrangement links TRBV7-6 to TRBJ2-2, with D perhaps TRBD2 (6 bases). Material: peripheral blood. The sequence came from a woman of 80 years or more with COVID-19, enrolled during active disease. The CDR3 sequence is CASSFRSGANTGELFF. As DNA, the CDR3 is TGTGCCAGCAGCTTCCGTAGCGGTGCGAACACCGGGGAGCTGTTTTTT.